This T cell receptor (beta chain) was obtained from a study of tumor-infiltrating lymphocytes in localized non-small cell lung cancer. Broader study findings: Technical variation could not be separated from intratumor heterogeneity here.

This CDR3 comprises 12 residues. Germline V CDR1 and CDR2: SGHTA, FQGTGA. Trimming left V 5 bases short and J 4 bases short, with 5 bases between. Comments on this clone: Its antigen is not identified.

The data were produced by immunoSEQ multiplex PCR, yet TCRdb's version contains in-frame clones alone and is incomplete. The sample holds approximately 6,700 clones, 60% to 80% seen once. The sequence came from a human donor with non-small cell lung cancer. Material: uninvolved lung tissue not adjacent to the tumor. The chain is built from TRBV7-3 and TRBJ2-2; D not certain. The CDR3 coding sequence is TGTGCCAGCAGCCTGACCACCGGGGAGCTGTTTTTT. Translated, it gives CASSLTTGELFF.